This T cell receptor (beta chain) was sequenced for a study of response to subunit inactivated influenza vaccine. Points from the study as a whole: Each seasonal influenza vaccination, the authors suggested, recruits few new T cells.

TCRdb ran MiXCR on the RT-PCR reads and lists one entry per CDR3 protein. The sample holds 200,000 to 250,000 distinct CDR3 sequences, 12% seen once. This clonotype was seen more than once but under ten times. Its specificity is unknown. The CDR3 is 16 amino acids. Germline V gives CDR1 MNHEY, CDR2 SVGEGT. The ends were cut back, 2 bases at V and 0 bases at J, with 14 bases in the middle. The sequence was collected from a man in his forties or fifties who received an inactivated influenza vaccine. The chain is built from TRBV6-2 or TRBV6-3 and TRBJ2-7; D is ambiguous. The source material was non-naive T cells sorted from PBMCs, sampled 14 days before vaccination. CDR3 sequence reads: CASSYAVTASSYEQYF. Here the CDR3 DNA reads TGTGCCAGCAGTTACGCGGTTACAGCAAGCTCCTACGAGCAGTACTTC.